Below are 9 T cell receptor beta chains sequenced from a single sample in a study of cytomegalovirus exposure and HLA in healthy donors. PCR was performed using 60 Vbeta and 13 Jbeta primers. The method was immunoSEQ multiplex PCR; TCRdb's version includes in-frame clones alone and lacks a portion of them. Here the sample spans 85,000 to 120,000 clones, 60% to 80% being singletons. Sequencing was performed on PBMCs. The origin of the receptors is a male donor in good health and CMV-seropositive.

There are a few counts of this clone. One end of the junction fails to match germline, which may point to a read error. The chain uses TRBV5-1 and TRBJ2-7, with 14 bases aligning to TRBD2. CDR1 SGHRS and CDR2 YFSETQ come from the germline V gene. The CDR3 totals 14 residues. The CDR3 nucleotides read TGCGCCAGCAGACCCGCTGGGACTAGCGGGAGTAGGCACTTC. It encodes CASRPAGTSGSRHF.

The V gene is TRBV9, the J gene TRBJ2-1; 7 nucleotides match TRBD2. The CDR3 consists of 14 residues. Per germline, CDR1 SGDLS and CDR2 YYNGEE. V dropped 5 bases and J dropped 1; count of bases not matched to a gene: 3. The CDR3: CASSPAGSYNEQFF. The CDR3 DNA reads TGTGCCAGCAGTCCAGCGGGGTCCTACAATGAGCAGTTCTTC.

CDR3 DNA: TGTGCCATCAGGAGCTTGCGGTCGGGCGAGCAGTACTTC. Amino acids: CAIRSLRSGEQYF. V is TRBV10-3 and J is TRBJ2-7; D call uncertain. The CDR3 covers 13 residues. V gave up 6 bases and J gave up 6 bases, with 15 bases separating them. The V gene's germline CDR1 is ENHRY and CDR2 SYGVKD.

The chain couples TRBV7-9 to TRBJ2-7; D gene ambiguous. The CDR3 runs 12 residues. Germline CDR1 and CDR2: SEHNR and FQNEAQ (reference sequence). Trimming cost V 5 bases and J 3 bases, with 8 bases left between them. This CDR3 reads CASSHRIYEQYF. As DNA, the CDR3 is TGTGCCAGCAGCCACAGAATCTACGAGCAGTACTTC.

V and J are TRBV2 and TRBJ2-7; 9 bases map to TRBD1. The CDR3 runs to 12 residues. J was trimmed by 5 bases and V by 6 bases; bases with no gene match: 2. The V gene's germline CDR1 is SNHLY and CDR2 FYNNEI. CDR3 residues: CASRGTGNEQYF. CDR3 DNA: TGTGCCAGCAGGGGGACAGGGAACGAGCAGTACTTC.

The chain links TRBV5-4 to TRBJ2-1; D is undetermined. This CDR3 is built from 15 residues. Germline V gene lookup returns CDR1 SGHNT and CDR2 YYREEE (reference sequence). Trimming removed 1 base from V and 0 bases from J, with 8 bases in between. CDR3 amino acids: CASSLIESSYNEQFF. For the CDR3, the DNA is TGTGCCAGCAGCTTGATCGAGAGCTCCTACAATGAGCAGTTCTTC.

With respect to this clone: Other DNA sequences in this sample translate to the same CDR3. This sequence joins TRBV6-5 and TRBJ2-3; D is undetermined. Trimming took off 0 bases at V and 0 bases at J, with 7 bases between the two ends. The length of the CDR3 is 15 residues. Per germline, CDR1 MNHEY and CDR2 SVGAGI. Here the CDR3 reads CASSYSAVSTDTQYF. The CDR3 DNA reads TGTGCCAGCAGTTACTCGGCTGTCAGCACAGATACGCAGTATTTT.

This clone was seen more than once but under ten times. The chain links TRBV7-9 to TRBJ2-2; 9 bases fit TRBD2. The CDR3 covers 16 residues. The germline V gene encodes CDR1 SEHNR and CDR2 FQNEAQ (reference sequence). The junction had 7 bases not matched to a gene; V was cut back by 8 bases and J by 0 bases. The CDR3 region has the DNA TGTGCCAGCGCAGGGGTAGCGGGAGCGAACACCGGGGAGCTGTTTTTT. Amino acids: CASAGVAGANTGELFF.

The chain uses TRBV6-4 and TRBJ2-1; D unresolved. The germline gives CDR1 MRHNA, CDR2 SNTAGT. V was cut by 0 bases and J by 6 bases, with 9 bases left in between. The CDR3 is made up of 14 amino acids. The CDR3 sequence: CASSDSEESNEQFF. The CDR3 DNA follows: TGTGCCAGCAGTGACTCCGAGGAGAGCAATGAGCAGTTCTTC.